The 18 T cell receptor beta chains presented below share a single source sample, sequenced in a study of glioma-infiltrating T cells after dendritic cell vaccination. Clones were read by immunoSEQ multiplex PCR, and TCRdb kept only the in-frame ones, dropping some. The table lists some 87,000 clones, 70% to 90% of them singletons. The sequencing used blood, collected before dendritic cell vaccination. These receptors all come from a human donor with glioblastoma.

The V call is TRBV11-1, the J call TRBJ1-2; perhaps TRBD1 as D (6 bases). The CDR3 length is 13 residues. Trimming took off 5 bases at V and 4 bases at J, with 11 bases between the two ends. CDR1 and CDR2 from the germline V gene are SGHAT and FQDESV (reference sequence). The CDR3 DNA reads as TGTGCCAGCAGCATCGGACAGAGCTATGGCTACACCTTC. The encoded protein is CASSIGQSYGYTF.

The chain uses TRBV11-2 and TRBJ2-2; 10 positions agree with TRBD2. This CDR3 is 15 amino acids long. Germline-derived CDR1 and CDR2 are SGHAT and FQNNGV. V was pared by 5 bases and J by 4 bases, with 4 bases of the junction left unmatched. CDR3 nucleotide sequence: TGTGCCAGCAGCCTTAGCGGGGGGTTCACCGGGGAGCTGTTTTTT. Its protein is CASSLSGGFTGELFF. Full variable domain (remainder filled in from reference TRBV11-2 and TRBJ2-2): EAGVAQSPRYKIIEKRQSVAFWCNPISGHATLYWYQQILGQGPKLLIQFQNNGVVDDSQLPKDRFSAERLKGVDSTLKIQPAKLEDSAVYLCASSLSGGFTGELFFGEGSRLTVL.

The chain employs TRBV5-1 and TRBJ2-7; 8 bases line up with TRBD2. This CDR3 comprises 15 residues. Germline CDR1 is SGHRS and CDR2 is YFSETQ. V gave up 0 bases and J gave up 5 bases; unmatched junction bases: 7. CDR3 sequence: CASSLVTGGQNEQYF. The CDR3 DNA follows: TGCGCCAGCAGCTTGGTTACGGGGGGGCAGAACGAGCAGTACTTC. The entire variable domain, with the rest obtained from reference TRBV5-1 and TRBJ2-7, is as follows: KAGVTQTPRYLIKTRGQQVTLSCSPISGHRSVSWYQQTPGQGLQFLFEYFSETQRNKGNFPGRFSGRQFSNSRSEMNVSTLELGDSALYLCASSLVTGGQNEQYFGPGTRLTVT.

This chain connects TRBV6-1 to TRBJ2-7; possible D gene TRBD1, 6 bases. The CDR3 consists of 13 residues. Germline V lookup: CDR1 MNHNS, CDR2 SASEGT. The V and J ends lost 2 bases and 5 bases respectively, with 10 bases between them. The CDR3 nucleotides read TGTGCCAGCAGTGAACAGGGGAAGAACGAGCAGTACTTC. Translation gives CASSEQGKNEQYF.

This chain links TRBV6-6 with TRBJ2-6; perhaps TRBD1 as D (6 bases). The CDR3 runs to 16 residues. V shed 3 bases and J shed 0 bases, with 9 bases lying between them. Germline assignment: CDR1 MNHNY and CDR2 SVGAGI (reference sequence). The CDR3 nucleotides are TGTGCCAGCAGTTATGGGGGCCTCTCTGGGGCCAACGTCCTGACTTTC. This codes for CASSYGGLSGANVLTF.

This clone was found once. The chain recombines TRBV2 with TRBJ2-3, with 8 bases identical to TRBD1. Germline-derived CDR1 and CDR2 are SNHLY and FYNNEI. Trimming cost V 6 bases and J 0 bases; bases outside gene matches: 5. This CDR3 contains 15 residues. The CDR3 is CASRGQGLSTDTQYF. The CDR3 DNA is TGTGCCAGCAGAGGACAGGGACTTAGCACAGATACGCAGTATTTT.

Worth noting for this clone: A junction end diverges from the germline sequence, so it may reflect a read error. This chain joins TRBV7-7 and TRBJ2-5; 7 nucleotides align to TRBD2. This CDR3 comprises 13 residues. Germline V CDR1 and CDR2: SSHAT, FNYEAQ (reference sequence). CDR3 residues: CASSSGLVETQYF. For the CDR3, the DNA is TGTGCTAGCAGCTCCGGACTAGTTGAGACCCAGTACTTC.

The chain joins TRBV28 to TRBJ1-1; 8 bases line up with TRBD1. The CDR3 covers 14 residues. With V trimmed by 7 bases and J by 2 bases, 6 bases remained unmatched. The germline V gene has CDR1 MDHEN and CDR2 SYDVKM. The CDR3 loop is CASNDRGFNTEAFF. In DNA form, the CDR3 reads TGTGCCAGCAACGACAGGGGCTTTAACACTGAAGCTTTCTTT.

This clone appeared a single time. The CDR3 DNA is TGTGCCAGCTCACCGCGTCCTAGCGGCCGTGGGGGTTACGAGCAGTACTTC. Translating gives CASSPRPSGRGGYEQYF. The rearrangement links TRBV18 to TRBJ2-7; 7 positions agree with TRBD2. Trimming at V came to 3 bases and at J to 4 bases, leaving 15 bases not matched to a gene. Per germline, CDR1 KGHSH and CDR2 LQKENI. The CDR3 runs 17 residues.

The chain is built from TRBV19 and TRBJ1-3, with D perhaps TRBD1 (5 bases). Germline values: CDR1 LNHDA, CDR2 SQIVND (reference sequence). Trimming cost V 1 base and J 9 bases, with 13 bases left between them. The CDR3 runs 14 residues. As DNA, the CDR3 is TGTGCCAGTAGTATAGGAGGGGTCGGGGGCACCATATATTTT. This translates into CASSIGGVGGTIYF.

This clone was counted once. J is TRBJ2-1 and V is TRBV7-6; TRBD1 aligns across 7 bases. The length of the CDR3 is 18 residues. Trimming took 4 bases from V and 8 from J; bases not matched to a gene: 20. Germline V lookup: CDR1 SGHVS, CDR2 FNYEAQ. The CDR3 spells CASSSQGTGQRGNHEQFF. As DNA, the CDR3 is TGTGCCAGCAGCTCGCAAGGGACGGGACAGAGGGGGAACCATGAGCAGTTCTTC.

The gene calls are TRBV7-2 and TRBJ2-3, with D perhaps TRBD2 (5 bases). This CDR3 has 15 residues. V lost 0 bases, J lost 4 bases, and 11 bases lay in between. CDR1 SGHTA and CDR2 FQGNSA come from the germline V gene. The CDR3 bases are TGTGCCAGCAGCTTAGCCGCGGGTAAGGCAGATACGCAGTATTTT. Translating gives CASSLAAGKADTQYF.

This chain joins TRBV25-1 and TRBJ2-1; 8 positions match TRBD1. Germline lookup yields CDR1 MGHDK and CDR2 SYGVNS. Germline trimming cut 3 bases from V and 6 bases from J; bases unmatched to any gene: 7. The CDR3 extends over 15 amino acids. The CDR3 nucleotides are TGTGCCAGCAGTGATCCCGGGACAGGCGGCAATGAGCAGTTCTTC. This translates into CASSDPGTGGNEQFF.

V is TRBV7-2 and J is TRBJ2-1; D uncertain. This CDR3 spans 13 amino acids. Deletions cut 5 bases from V and 10 bases from J, with 15 bases between. Germline V gene sequence: CDR1 SGHTA, CDR2 FQGNSA. This CDR3 reads CASSPPNSREQFF. DNA of the CDR3: TGTGCCAGCAGCCCCCCGAATTCGAGGGAGCAGTTCTTC.

The rearrangement joins TRBV13 to TRBJ2-1; 7 bases line up with TRBD1. This CDR3 region has 14 residues. V trimming: 6 bases; J trimming: 8 bases; junction bases outside the gene matches: 10. Germline CDR1 PRHDT, CDR2 FYEKMQ (reference sequence). The CDR3 protein is CASRYRGGEYEQFF. CDR3 DNA sequence: TGTGCCAGCAGATACAGGGGTGGAGAGTATGAGCAGTTCTTC.

V and J are TRBV4-1 and TRBJ1-2; TRBD1 matches at 9 bases. The CDR3 consists of 16 residues. The V segment lost 4 bases and the J segment 0 bases; nucleotides outside the gene matches: 6. Germline values: CDR1 MGHRA, CDR2 YSYEKL. CDR3 bases: TGCGCCAGCAGCCCCGGGACAGGGCTCTCTAACTATGGCTACACCTTC. It codes for CASSPGTGLSNYGYTF.

CDR3 nucleotide sequence: TGTGCCAGCAGCTTAGAGGTTGGAAGGGGGCGATTGGAGACCCAGTACTTC. Translation: CASSLEVGRGRLETQYF. This chain joins TRBV11-2 and TRBJ2-5; 7 bases align to TRBD1. Germline assignment: CDR1 SGHAT and CDR2 FQNNGV. CDR3 size: 17 residues. The V and J ends lost 0 bases and 5 bases, in that order; junction bases with no gene match: 12.

V is TRBV10-3 and J is TRBJ1-2; tentative D call: TRBD1 (5 bases). Trimming cost V 4 bases and J 7 bases, with 16 bases left between them. This CDR3 contains 14 residues. Germline CDR1 is ENHRY and CDR2 is SYGVKD. CDR3 sequence (DNA): TGTGCCATCAGTGTTCAGGGTGTATTGGGTGGCTACACCTTC. Residues: CAISVQGVLGGYTF.